This record concerns one T cell receptor beta chain sequence. The antigen is not known. These data belong to a study of a mutant IDH1 vaccine in newly diagnosed glioma. TCRdb keeps only in-frame clones here, not all; method: immunoSEQ multiplex PCR. Of about 66,000 clones listed, 70% to 85% were seen once; the top ten hold 3% to 4.5%. As for time point: week 11, during vaccination. Vaccination comprised doses that each held 300 ug of mutant IDH1 20-mer peptide, plus topical imiquimod. The V end was cut by 3 bases, the J end by 2 bases, with 9 bases between. This CDR3 has 14 amino acids. Looked up from germline, CDR1 is MNHEY and CDR2 is SMNVEV (reference sequence).

The specimen comprised PBMCs, sampled from a glioma patient whose treatment included an IDH1 peptide vaccine. The receptor's source is a man between 25 and 39 years old with glioma. The chain carries TRBV27 and TRBJ2-3; no clear D gene. The DNA for the CDR3 is TGTGCCAGCAGTTTTGGTGGAGCCACAGATACGCAGTATTTT. Translation: CASSFGGATDTQYF.